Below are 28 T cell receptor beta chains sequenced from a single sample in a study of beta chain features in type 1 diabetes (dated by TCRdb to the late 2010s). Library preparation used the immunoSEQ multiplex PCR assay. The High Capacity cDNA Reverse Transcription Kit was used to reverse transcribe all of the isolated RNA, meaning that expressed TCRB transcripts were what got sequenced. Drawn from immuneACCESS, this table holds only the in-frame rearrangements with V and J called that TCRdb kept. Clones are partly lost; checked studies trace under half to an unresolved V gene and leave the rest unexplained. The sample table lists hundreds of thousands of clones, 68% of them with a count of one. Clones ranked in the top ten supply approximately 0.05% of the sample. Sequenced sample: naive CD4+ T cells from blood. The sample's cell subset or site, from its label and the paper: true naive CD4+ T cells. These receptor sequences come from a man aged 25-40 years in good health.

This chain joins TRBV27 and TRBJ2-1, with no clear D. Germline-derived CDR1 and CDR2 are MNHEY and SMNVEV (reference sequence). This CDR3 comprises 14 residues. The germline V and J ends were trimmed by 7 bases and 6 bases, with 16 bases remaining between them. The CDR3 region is CASKPVRRSNEQFF. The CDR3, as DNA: TGTGCCAGCAAACCCGTAAGGAGAAGCAATGAGCAGTTCTTC.

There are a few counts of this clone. This CDR3 is CSVEDSGYEETQYF. DNA of the CDR3: TGCAGCGTTGAAGATAGTGGGTACGAAGAGACCCAGTACTTC. The J gene is TRBJ2-5, the V gene TRBV29-1; no firm D call. The CDR3 is 14 residues long. CDR1 SQVTM and CDR2 ANQGSEA come from the germline V gene. V gave up 0 bases and J gave up 3 bases, with 11 bases separating them.

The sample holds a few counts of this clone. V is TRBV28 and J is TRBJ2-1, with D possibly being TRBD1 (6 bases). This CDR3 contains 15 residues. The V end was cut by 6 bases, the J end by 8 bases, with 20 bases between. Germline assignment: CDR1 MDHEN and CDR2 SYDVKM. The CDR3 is CASSSAHGTSYEQFF. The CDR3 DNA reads TGTGCCAGCAGCTCCGCCCACGGGACATCTTATGAGCAGTTCTTC.

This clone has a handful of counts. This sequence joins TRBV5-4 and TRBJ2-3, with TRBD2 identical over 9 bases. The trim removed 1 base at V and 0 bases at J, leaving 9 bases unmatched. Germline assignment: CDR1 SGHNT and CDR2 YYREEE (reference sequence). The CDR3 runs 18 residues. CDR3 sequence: CASSLYASGATSTDTQYF. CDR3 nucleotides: TGTGCCAGCAGCTTGTACGCTAGCGGGGCTACTAGCACAGATACGCAGTATTTT.

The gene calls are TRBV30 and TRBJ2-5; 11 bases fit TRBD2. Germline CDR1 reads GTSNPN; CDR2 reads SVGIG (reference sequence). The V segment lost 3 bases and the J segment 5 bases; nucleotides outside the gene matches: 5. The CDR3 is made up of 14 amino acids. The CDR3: CAWRQTSGVETQYF. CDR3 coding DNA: TGTGCCTGGAGGCAGACTAGCGGGGTGGAGACCCAGTACTTC.

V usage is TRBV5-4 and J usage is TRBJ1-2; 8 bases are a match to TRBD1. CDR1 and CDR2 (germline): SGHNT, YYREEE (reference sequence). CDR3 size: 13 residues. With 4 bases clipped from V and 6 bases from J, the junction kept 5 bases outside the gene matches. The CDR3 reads CASSPGQGDGYTF. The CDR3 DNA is TGTGCCAGCAGCCCCGGACAGGGTGATGGCTACACCTTC.

The CDR3 DNA reads TGCAGCGTTGCGACACGACCGGGACAGGGATACAATGAGCAGTTCTTC. This sequence encodes CSVATRPGQGYNEQFF. This sequence joins TRBV29-1 and TRBJ2-1; 9 nucleotides align to TRBD1. This CDR3 is built from 16 residues. The germline V gene has CDR1 SQVTM and CDR2 ANQGSEA. Losses at the gene ends were 4 bases for V and 4 bases for J; bases not matched to a gene: 11.

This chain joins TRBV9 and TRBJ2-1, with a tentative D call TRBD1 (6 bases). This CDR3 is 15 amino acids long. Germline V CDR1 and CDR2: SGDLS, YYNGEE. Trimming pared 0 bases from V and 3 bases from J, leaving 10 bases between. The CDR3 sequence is CASSVGGRGYNEQFF. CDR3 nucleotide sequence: TGTGCCAGCAGCGTAGGTGGCAGGGGCTACAATGAGCAGTTCTTC.

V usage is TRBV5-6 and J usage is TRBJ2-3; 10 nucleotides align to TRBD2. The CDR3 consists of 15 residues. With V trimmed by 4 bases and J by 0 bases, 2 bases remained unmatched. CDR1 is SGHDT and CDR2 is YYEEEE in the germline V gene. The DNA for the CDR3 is TGTGCCAGCAGCCGGACTAGCGGAAGCACAGATACGCAGTATTTT. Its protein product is CASSRTSGSTDTQYF.

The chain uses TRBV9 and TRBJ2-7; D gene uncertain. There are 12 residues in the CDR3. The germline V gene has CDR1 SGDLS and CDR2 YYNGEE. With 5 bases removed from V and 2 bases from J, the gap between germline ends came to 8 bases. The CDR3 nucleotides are TGTGCCAGCAGGTCTCAGACCTACGAGCAGTACTTC. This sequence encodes CASRSQTYEQYF.

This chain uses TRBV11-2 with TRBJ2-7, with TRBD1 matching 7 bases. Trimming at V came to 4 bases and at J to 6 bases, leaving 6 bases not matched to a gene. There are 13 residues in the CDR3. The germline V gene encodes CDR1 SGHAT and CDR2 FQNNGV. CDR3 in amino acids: CASSSGQRSEQYF. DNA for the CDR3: TGTGCCAGCAGCTCGGGACAGAGGAGCGAGCAGTACTTC.

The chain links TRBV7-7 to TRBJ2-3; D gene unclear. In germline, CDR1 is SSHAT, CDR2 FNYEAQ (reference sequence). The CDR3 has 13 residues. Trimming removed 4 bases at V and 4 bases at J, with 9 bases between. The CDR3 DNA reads TGTGCCAGCAGCTCGGACGGGCCAGATACGCAGTATTTT. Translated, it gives CASSSDGPDTQYF.

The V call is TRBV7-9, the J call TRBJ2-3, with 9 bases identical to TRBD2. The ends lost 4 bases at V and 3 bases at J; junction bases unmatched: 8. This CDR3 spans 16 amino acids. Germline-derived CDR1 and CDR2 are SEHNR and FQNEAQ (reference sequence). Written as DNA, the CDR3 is TGTGCCAGCAGCTCACTGCAAGCGGGAGGTACAGATACGCAGTATTTT. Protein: CASSSLQAGGTDTQYF.

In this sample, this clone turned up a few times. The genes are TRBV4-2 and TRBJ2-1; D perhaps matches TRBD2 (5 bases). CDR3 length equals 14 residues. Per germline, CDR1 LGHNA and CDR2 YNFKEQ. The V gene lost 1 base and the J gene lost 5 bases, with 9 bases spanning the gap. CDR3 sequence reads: CASSQAGTHNEQFF. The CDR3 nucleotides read TGTGCCAGCAGCCAAGCGGGAACACACAATGAGCAGTTCTTC.

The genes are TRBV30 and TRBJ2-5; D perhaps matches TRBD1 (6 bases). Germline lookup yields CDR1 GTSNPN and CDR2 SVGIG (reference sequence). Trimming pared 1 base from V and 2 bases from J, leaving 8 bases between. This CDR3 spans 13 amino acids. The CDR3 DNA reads TGTGCCTGGAGTGATGGACAGCAAGAGACCCAGTACTTC. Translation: CAWSDGQQETQYF.

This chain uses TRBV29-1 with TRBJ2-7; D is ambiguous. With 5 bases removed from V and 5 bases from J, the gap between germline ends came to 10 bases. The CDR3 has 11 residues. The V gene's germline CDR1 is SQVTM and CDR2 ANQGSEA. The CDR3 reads CSVIGPNEQYF. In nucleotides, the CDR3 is TGCAGCGTTATAGGACCAAACGAGCAGTACTTC.

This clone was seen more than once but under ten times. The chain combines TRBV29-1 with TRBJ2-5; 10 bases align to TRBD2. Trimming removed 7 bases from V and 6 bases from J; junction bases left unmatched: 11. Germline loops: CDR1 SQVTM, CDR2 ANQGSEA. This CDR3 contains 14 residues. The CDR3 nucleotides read TGCAGCGCCTCCGGGCTAGCGGGAGAACAGACCCAGTACTTC. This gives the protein CSASGLAGEQTQYF. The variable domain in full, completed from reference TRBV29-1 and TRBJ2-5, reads SAVISQKPSRDICQRGTSLTIQCQVDSQVTMMFWYRQQPGQSLTLIATANQGSEATYESGFVIDKFPISRPNLTFSTLTVSNMSPEDSSIYLCSASGLAGEQTQYFGPGTRLLVL.

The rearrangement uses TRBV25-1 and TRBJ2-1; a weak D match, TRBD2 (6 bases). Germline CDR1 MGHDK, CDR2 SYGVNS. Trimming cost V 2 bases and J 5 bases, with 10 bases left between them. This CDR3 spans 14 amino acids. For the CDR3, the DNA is TGTGCCAGCAGTGAAACTAGCCGCAACAATGAGCAGTTCTTC. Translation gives CASSETSRNNEQFF.

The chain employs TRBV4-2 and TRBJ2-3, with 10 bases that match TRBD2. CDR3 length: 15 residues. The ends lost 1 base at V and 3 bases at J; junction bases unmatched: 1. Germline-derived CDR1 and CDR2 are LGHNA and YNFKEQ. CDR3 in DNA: TGTGCCAGCAGCCAAGTAGCGGGGGGTACAGATACGCAGTATTTT. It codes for CASSQVAGGTDTQYF.

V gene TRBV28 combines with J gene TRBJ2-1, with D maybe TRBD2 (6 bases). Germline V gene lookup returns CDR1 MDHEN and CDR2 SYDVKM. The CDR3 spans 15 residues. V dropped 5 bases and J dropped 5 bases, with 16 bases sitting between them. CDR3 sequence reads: CASSASVASDNEQFF. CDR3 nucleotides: TGTGCCAGCAGTGCTAGCGTTGCGAGCGACAATGAGCAGTTCTTC.

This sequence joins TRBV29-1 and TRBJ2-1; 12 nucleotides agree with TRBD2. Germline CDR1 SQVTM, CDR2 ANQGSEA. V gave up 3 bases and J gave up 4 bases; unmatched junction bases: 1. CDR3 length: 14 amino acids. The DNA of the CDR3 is TGCAGCGTTGACCTAGCGGGAGGGTACAATGAGCAGTTCTTC. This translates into CSVDLAGGYNEQFF.

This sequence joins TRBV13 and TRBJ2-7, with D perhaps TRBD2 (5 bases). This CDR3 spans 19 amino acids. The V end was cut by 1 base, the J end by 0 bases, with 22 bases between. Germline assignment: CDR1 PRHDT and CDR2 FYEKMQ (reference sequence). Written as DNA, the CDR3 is TGTGCCAGCAGCTTAGTGGCGGGCTCATCTGGACCGAGCTCCTACGAGCAGTACTTC. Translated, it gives CASSLVAGSSGPSSYEQYF.

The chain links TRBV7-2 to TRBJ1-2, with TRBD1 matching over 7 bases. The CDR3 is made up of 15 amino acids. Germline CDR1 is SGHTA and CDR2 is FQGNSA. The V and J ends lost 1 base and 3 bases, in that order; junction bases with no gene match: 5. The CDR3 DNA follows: TGTGCCAGCAGCTTAGGGTGGACAGGAGACTATGGCTACACCTTC. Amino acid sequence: CASSLGWTGDYGYTF.

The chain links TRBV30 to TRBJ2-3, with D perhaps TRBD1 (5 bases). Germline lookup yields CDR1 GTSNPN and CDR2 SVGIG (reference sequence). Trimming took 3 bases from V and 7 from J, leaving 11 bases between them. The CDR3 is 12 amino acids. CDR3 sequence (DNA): TGTGCCTGGAGAGCCGACAGTTATACGCAGTATTTT. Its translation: CAWRADSYTQYF.

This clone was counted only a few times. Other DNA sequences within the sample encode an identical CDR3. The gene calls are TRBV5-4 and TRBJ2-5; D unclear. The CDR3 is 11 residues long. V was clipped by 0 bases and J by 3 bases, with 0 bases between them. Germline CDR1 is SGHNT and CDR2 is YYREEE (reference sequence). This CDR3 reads CASSLEETQYF. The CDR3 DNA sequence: TGTGCCAGCAGCTTGGAAGAGACCCAGTACTTC.

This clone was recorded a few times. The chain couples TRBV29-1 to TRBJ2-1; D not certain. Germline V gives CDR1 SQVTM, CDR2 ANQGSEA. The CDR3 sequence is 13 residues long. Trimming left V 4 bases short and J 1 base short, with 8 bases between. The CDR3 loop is CSVGSLSYNEQFF. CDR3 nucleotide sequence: TGCAGCGTTGGATCGCTGTCCTACAATGAGCAGTTCTTC.

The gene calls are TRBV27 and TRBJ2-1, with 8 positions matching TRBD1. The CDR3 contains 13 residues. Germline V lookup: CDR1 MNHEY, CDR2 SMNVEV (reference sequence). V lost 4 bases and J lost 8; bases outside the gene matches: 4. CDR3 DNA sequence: TGTGCCAGCAGTTCGCAGGGGGCTTATGAGCAGTTCTTC. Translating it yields CASSSQGAYEQFF.

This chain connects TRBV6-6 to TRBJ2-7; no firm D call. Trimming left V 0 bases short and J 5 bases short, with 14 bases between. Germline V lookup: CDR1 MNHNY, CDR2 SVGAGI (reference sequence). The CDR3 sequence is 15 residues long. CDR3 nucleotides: TGTGCCAGCAGTTACTCGATCTCCGGGCCGAACGAGCAGTACTTC. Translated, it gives CASSYSISGPNEQYF.